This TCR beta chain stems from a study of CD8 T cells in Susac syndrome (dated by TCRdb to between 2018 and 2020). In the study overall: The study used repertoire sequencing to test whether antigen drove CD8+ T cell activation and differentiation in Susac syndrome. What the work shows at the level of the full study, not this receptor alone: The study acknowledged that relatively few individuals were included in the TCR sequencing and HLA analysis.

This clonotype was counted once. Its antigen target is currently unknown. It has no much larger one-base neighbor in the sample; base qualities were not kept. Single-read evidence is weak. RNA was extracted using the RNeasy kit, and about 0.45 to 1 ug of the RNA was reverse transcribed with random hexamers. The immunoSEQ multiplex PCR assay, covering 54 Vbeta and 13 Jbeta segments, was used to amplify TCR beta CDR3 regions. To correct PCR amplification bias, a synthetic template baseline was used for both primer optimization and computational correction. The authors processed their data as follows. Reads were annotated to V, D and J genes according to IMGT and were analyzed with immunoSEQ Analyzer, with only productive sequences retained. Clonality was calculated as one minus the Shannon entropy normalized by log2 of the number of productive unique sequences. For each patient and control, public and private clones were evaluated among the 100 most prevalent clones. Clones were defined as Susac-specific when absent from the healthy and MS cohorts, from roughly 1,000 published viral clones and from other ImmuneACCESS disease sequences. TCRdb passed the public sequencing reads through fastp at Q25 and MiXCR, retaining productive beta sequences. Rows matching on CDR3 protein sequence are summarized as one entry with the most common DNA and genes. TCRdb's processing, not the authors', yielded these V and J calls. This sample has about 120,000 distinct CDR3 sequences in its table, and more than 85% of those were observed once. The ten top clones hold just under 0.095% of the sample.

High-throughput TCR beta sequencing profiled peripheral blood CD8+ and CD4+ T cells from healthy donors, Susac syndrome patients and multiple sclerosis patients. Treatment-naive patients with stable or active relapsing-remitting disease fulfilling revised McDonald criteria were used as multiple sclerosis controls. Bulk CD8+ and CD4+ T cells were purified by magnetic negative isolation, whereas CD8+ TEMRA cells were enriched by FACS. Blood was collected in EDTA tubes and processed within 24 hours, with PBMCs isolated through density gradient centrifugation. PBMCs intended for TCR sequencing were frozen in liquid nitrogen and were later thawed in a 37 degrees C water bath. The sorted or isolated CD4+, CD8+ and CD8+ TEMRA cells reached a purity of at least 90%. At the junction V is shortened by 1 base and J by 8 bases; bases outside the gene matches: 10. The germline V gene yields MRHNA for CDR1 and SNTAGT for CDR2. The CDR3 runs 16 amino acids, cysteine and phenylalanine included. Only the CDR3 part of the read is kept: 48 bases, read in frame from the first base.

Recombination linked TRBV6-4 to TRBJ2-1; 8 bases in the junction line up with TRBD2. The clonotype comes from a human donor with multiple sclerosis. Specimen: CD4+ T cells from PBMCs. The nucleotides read TGTGCCAGCAGTGACTTTCCGGGGGGGCCTGATCATGAGCAGTTCTTC. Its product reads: CASSDFPGGPDHEQFF.